Shown below are 22 T cell receptor beta chains from a single sample sequenced in a study of naive and memory T cell subsets. Study outcomes and limitations: Especially in CD8 cells, naive repertoires contained a few larger clonotypes, possibly CD45RA-re-expressing memory cells.

Both TRBC1 and TRBC2 were covered by a beta constant-region primer of two equimolar oligonucleotides. Ligated cDNA was amplified by four rounds of PCR with nested alpha and beta constant-region primers and SP2. TCRdb redid the calling of the UMI-ligation and nested PCR reads with MiXCR, one entry per CDR3 protein. This sample has 120,000 to 150,000 distinct CDR3 sequences, with roughly 22% found just once. These receptors' antigens are unknown. Material for sequencing was naive CD4+ T cells from blood. The receptors originated from a human donor in good health.

This clonotype appeared a few times. The gene calls are TRBV4-3 and TRBJ2-1, with TRBD1 identical over 7 bases. Germline V gene lookup returns CDR1 LGHNA and CDR2 YSLEER. This CDR3 has 16 residues. After removal of 1 base from V and 7 bases from J, the junction contained 10 bases not matched to a gene. The CDR3: CASSQVTGQLQNEQFF. The CDR3, as DNA: TGCGCCAGCAGCCAAGTGACGGGACAGCTTCAGAATGAGCAGTTCTTC.

The CDR3 reads CASSLSRLAGMDEQFF. CDR3 sequence (DNA): TGTGCCAGCAGCTTATCTCGGCTAGCGGGAATGGATGAGCAGTTCTTC. This rearrangement joins TRBV7-3 to TRBJ2-1; TRBD2 matches at 9 bases. Germline loops: CDR1 SGHTA, CDR2 FQGTGA. Germline trimming cut 2 bases from V and 8 bases from J; bases unmatched to any gene: 10. This CDR3 contains 16 residues.

The genes are TRBV20-1 and TRBJ2-3, with unresolved D. Per germline, CDR1 DFQATT and CDR2 SNEGSKA (reference sequence). V shed 4 bases and J shed 7 bases, with 21 bases lying between them. The CDR3 extends over 15 amino acids. Here the CDR3 DNA reads TGCAGTGCTATGGACCCAACAATCTCTCGCTATACGCAGTATTTT. Its protein is CSAMDPTISRYTQYF.

Many counts were recorded for this clonotype. This chain connects TRBV10-3 to TRBJ2-7; 8 nucleotides align to TRBD1. The V and J ends lost 7 bases and 5 bases, in that order; junction bases with no gene match: 4. Germline V CDR1 and CDR2: ENHRY, SYGVKD. This CDR3 region has 12 residues. In nucleotides, the CDR3 is TGTGCCATCAAACAGGGGGGCGACGAGCAGTACTTC. Residues: CAIKQGGDEQYF.

J is TRBJ2-7 and V is TRBV7-8; D possibly uses TRBD1 or TRBD2 (6 bases each). From germline, CDR1 is SGHVS and CDR2 FQNEAQ. The CDR3 runs to 14 residues. Trimming took off 2 bases at V and 3 bases at J, with 11 bases between the two ends. CDR3 sequence: CASSLLGGGYEQYF. CDR3 nucleotides: TGTGCCAGCAGCTTACTTGGAGGGGGCTACGAGCAGTACTTC.

This clonotype occurred a few times. The CDR3 spells CSVFEVSIHNEQFF. CDR3 coding DNA: TGCAGCGTTTTCGAAGTTAGCATCCACAATGAGCAGTTCTTC. The chain couples TRBV29-1 to TRBJ2-1, with no clear D. The CDR3 runs 14 residues. Trimming took off 5 bases at V and 5 bases at J, with 16 bases between the two ends. Germline assignment: CDR1 SQVTM and CDR2 ANQGSEA.

The V and J genes are TRBV27 and TRBJ1-6, with no clear D. CDR1 MNHEY and CDR2 SMNVEV come from the germline V gene (reference sequence). The ends were cut back, 7 bases at V and 4 bases at J, with 5 bases in the middle. The CDR3 covers 12 residues. The CDR3: CASKEYNSPLHF. In nucleotides, the CDR3 is TGTGCCAGCAAGGAGTATAATTCACCCCTCCACTTT.

The table lists this clonotype with a count of one. V gene TRBV14 combines with J gene TRBJ2-6; 9 bases align to TRBD1. The CDR3 covers 18 residues. CDR1 and CDR2 from the germline V gene are SGHDN and FVKESK. The V and J ends lost 2 bases and 0 bases, in that order; junction bases with no gene match: 5. The chain's CDR3 is CASSQWDRAYSGANVLTF. Written as DNA, the CDR3 is TGTGCCAGCAGCCAATGGGACAGGGCCTACTCTGGGGCCAACGTCCTGACTTTC. Complete variable domain (other parts from reference TRBV14 and TRBJ2-6): EAGVTQFPSHSVIEKGQTVTLRCDPISGHDNLYWYRRVMGKEIKFLLHFVKESKQDESGMPNNRFLAERTGGTYSTLKVQPAELEDSGVYFCASSQWDRAYSGANVLTFGAGSRLTVL.

The chain employs TRBV7-9 and TRBJ2-1; 7 bases match TRBD2. CDR1 and CDR2 from the germline V gene are SEHNR and FQNEAQ (reference sequence). The CDR3 loop spans 15 amino acids. With 5 bases clipped from V and 13 bases from J, the junction kept 17 bases outside the gene matches. The CDR3, as DNA: TGTGCCAGCAGCCCCATGGGGGGGGGATCCCAACCTCAGTTCTTC. It specifies CASSPMGGGSQPQFF.

This chain joins TRBV5-5 and TRBJ1-5, with unresolved D. Trimming cost V 1 base and J 1 base, with 6 bases left between them. The CDR3 runs 14 residues. CDR1 is SGHKS and CDR2 is YYEKEE in the germline V gene (reference sequence). The CDR3 here is CASSLLVSNQPQHF. Here the CDR3 DNA reads TGTGCCAGCAGCTTGCTAGTGAGCAATCAGCCCCAGCATTTT.

The table lists this clonotype with many counts. The V gene is TRBV30, the J gene TRBJ2-4; perhaps TRBD2 as D (5 bases). V shed 1 base and J shed 7 bases, with 11 bases lying between them. The V gene's germline CDR1 is GTSNPN and CDR2 SVGIG (reference sequence). The CDR3 length is 13 residues. The CDR3 DNA sequence: TGTGCCTGGAGTGGCCCCCCGGGGAACATTCAGTACTTC. Translation gives CAWSGPPGNIQYF. Filled out from reference TRBV30 and TRBJ2-4, the complete variable domain reads SQTIHQWPATLVQPVGSPLSLECTVEGTSNPNLYWYRQAAGRGLQLLFYSVGIGQISSEVPQNLSASRPQDRQFILSSKKLLLSDSGFYLCAWSGPPGNIQYFGAGTRLSVL.

The genes are TRBV18 and TRBJ2-6; D may be TRBD1 (5 bases). The length of the CDR3 is 18 residues. Germline V gives CDR1 KGHSH, CDR2 LQKENI. The V and J ends lost 5 bases and 0 bases respectively, with 17 bases between them. The CDR3: CASSARTQALSGANVLTF. CDR3 in DNA: TGTGCCAGCTCAGCCCGGACACAGGCCCTCTCTGGGGCCAACGTCCTGACTTTC.

This clonotype has only one observation. This sequence joins TRBV10-3 and TRBJ2-3; 8 bases align to TRBD1. The CDR3 covers 16 residues. V lost 7 bases to trimming and J lost 7 bases; unmatched junction nucleotides: 16. The germline CDR1 and CDR2 sequences are ENHRY and SYGVKD. The CDR3 nucleotides are TGTGCCATCAACGGAGAAAAACAGGGGGTTGAGAATACGCAGTATTTT. Translating it yields CAINGEKQGVENTQYF.

Only a few counts were recorded for this clonotype. The chain joins TRBV5-1 to TRBJ2-1; 10 bases are a match to TRBD2. The CDR3 spans 16 residues. CDR1 is SGHRS, CDR2 YFSETQ, per germline. Losses at the gene ends were 5 bases for V and 3 bases for J; bases not matched to a gene: 8. For the CDR3, the DNA is TGCGCCAGCAGGGGGAGCAGCGGGAGGGGCTACAATGAGCAGTTCTTC. Protein sequence: CASRGSSGRGYNEQFF.

In this sample, this clonotype turned up a few times. V gene TRBV7-8 combines with J gene TRBJ2-1, with 7 bases aligning to TRBD2. This CDR3 has 17 residues. J gave up 7 bases and V 1 base, and 13 bases lay outside the gene matches. From germline, CDR1 is SGHVS and CDR2 FQNEAQ. The CDR3 loop is CASSLVPRVAGLNEQFF. CDR3 DNA sequence: TGTGCCAGCAGCTTAGTCCCCCGGGTAGCGGGCCTTAATGAGCAGTTCTTC.

This clonotype was recorded at least ten times. The chain has TRBV29-1 and TRBJ2-1, with D possibly matching TRBD2 (6 bases). Trimming removed 5 bases from V and 0 bases from J, with 11 bases in between. The CDR3 runs 14 residues. CDR1 and CDR2 (germline): SQVTM, ANQGSEA. CDR3 nucleotides: TGCAGCGTTCGGGCGGGATCCTCCTACAATGAGCAGTTCTTC. Its protein is CSVRAGSSYNEQFF.

V usage is TRBV29-1 and J usage is TRBJ1-4; tentatively, D is TRBD1 (5 bases). The CDR3 has 12 amino acids. V lost 6 bases and J lost 8, with 13 bases in between. Germline V lookup: CDR1 SQVTM, CDR2 ANQGSEA. CDR3 protein: CSVREGREKLFF. CDR3 DNA sequence: TGCAGCGTAAGAGAGGGGCGGGAAAAACTGTTTTTT.

This chain uses TRBV5-1 with TRBJ2-7, with 8 bases identical to TRBD2. CDR3 size: 14 residues. The junction had 6 bases not matched to a gene; V was cut back by 3 bases and J by 4 bases. The germline V gene has CDR1 SGHRS and CDR2 YFSETQ. The CDR3 DNA follows: TGCGCCAGCAGCTCCGGGACTAGGGCGTACGAGCAGTACTTC. It is translated as CASSSGTRAYEQYF.

The V and J genes are TRBV23-1 and TRBJ2-5, with 10 bases that match TRBD1. TRBV23-1 is designated an ORF whose function remains uncertain. This CDR3 contains 14 residues. V shed 6 bases, J shed 5 bases, and the junction held 6 bases outside the gene matches. CDR3 protein: CASRLTGGEETQYF. The CDR3 DNA reads TGCGCCAGCAGGCTGACAGGGGGCGAGGAGACCCAGTACTTC.

In its sample, this clonotype was seen many times. The chain employs TRBV28 and TRBJ2-1; no clear D. Germline CDR1 is MDHEN and CDR2 is SYDVKM. The length of the CDR3 is 15 residues. The V and J ends lost 5 bases and 3 bases respectively, with 14 bases between them. Here the CDR3 DNA reads TGTGCCAGCAGTCCCCCAGGCAGCTACTACAATGAGCAGTTCTTC. It is translated as CASSPPGSYYNEQFF.

This chain connects TRBV6-2 or TRBV6-3 to TRBJ2-1; 7 bases line up with TRBD2. Per germline, CDR1 MNHEY and CDR2 SVGEGT. The CDR3 has 12 amino acids. With 6 bases clipped from V and 6 bases from J, the junction kept 2 bases outside the gene matches. For the CDR3, the DNA is TGTGCCAGCAGGAGGGAGGGCAATGAGCAGTTCTTC. It is translated as CASRREGNEQFF.

This clonotype has just a few counts. The chain couples TRBV6-5 to TRBJ2-3, with 11 bases fitting TRBD2. The CDR3 contains 16 residues. J gave up 4 bases and V 5 bases, and 8 bases lay outside the gene matches. Germline V CDR1 and CDR2: MNHEY, SVGAGI. CDR3 protein: CASSGIAGGLADTQYF. CDR3 coding DNA: TGTGCCAGCAGTGGAATAGCGGGAGGGCTCGCAGATACGCAGTATTTT.